These 2 T cell receptor beta chains were sequenced from one sample in a study of technical replicates of blood from a handful of donors. TCRdb's copy holds only in-frame clones and misses some; the assay was immunoSEQ multiplex PCR. The sample records tens of thousands of clones, about 96% being singletons. The sequencing sample was made of T cells isolated from PBMCs. The receptor set was obtained from a human donor in good health.

This chain uses TRBV19 with TRBJ2-7, with 7 bases lining up with TRBD2. CDR3 length: 16 amino acids. The germline CDR1 and CDR2 sequences are LNHDA and SQIVND (reference sequence). Losses at the gene ends were 5 bases for V and 1 base for J; bases not matched to a gene: 11. The CDR3 protein is CASSPREGPRSYEQYF. CDR3 bases: TGTGCCAGTAGTCCGAGGGAGGGCCCACGATCCTACGAGCAGTACTTC.

The chain carries TRBV5-6 and TRBJ1-2, with D possibly TRBD1 on 6 matching bases. The germline gives CDR1 SGHDT, CDR2 YYEEEE. The CDR3 has 15 residues. The germline V and J ends were trimmed by 0 bases and 5 bases, with 14 bases remaining between them. The CDR3 sequence: CASSLERGTPYGYTF. CDR3 in DNA: TGTGCCAGCAGCTTGGAGAGAGGGACACCTTATGGCTACACCTTC.